The rows below give T cell receptor beta chains drawn from one sample of a study of blood T cell repertoires in COVID-19. Sequenced by immunoSEQ multiplex PCR; TCRdb stores in-frame clones only, minus some. The sample has over 100,000 clones; 85% to 90% are singletons. The specimen was peripheral blood. The source of these receptors is a human donor in a cohort sampled during active COVID-19. Both conserved end residues are part of each CDR3. A D gene is named only where the DNA matches it firmly. Rows may omit the clone size; those that give it use once, few, many or a size class.

abundance	v_gene	d_gene	len	j_gene	CDR3aa	CDR3nt
.	TRBV2	TRBD2	14	TRBJ2-7	CASSGASGSYEQYF	TGTGCCAGCAGTGGGGCTAGCGGATCCTACGAGCAGTACTTC
once	TRBV6-2/TRBV6-3	TRBD2	13	TRBJ2-3	CASSLAGTDTQYF	TGTGCCAGCAGCTTAGCGGGAACAGATACGCAGTATTTT
.	TRBV19	TRBD1	15	TRBJ2-3	CASSLPGQGTDTQYF	TGTGCCAGTAGTTTACCCGGACAGGGGACAGATACGCAGTATTTT
.	TRBV3-1/TRBV3-2	.	14	TRBJ2-1	CASSQDPGSDEQLF	TGTGCCAGCAGCCAAGACCCAGGGTCCGATGAGCAGCTCTTC
.	TRBV24-1	TRBD2	17	TRBJ2-3	CATSDHTGLAGTDTQYF	TGTGCCACCAGTGACCATACAGGACTAGCGGGCACAGATACGCAGTATTTT
.	TRBV6-6	.	13	TRBJ1-2	CASSYFGSEGYTF	TGTGCCAGCAGTTATTTTGGATCGGAGGGCTACACCTTC
.	TRBV11-3	TRBD2	15	TRBJ2-1	CASSFEGLVTNEQFF	TGTGCCAGCAGCTTTGAGGGACTAGTCACCAATGAGCAGTTCTTC
.	TRBV4-1	.	13	TRBJ1-5	CASSQYSNQPQHF	TGCGCCAGCAGCCAATATAGCAATCAGCCCCAGCATTTT
.	TRBV3-1/TRBV3-2	.	13	TRBJ1-1	CASSQGGLTEAFF	TGTGCCAGCAGCCAAGGAGGTCTCACTGAAGCTTTCTTT
.	TRBV6-5	.	14	TRBJ1-1	CASSYSSLYTEAFF	TGTGCCAGCAGTTACTCGAGTCTTTACACTGAAGCTTTCTTT
.	TRBV5-8	.	14	TRBJ1-5	CASSIDRSNQPQHF	TGTGCCAGCAGCATAGACAGGAGCAATCAGCCCCAGCATTTT
.	TRBV5-4	TRBD2	17	TRBJ2-3	CASSSGTSGADTDTQYF	TGTGCCAGCAGCTCCGGGACTAGCGGGGCGGACACAGATACGCAGTATTTT
.	TRBV4-2	.	15	TRBJ1-1	CASSPREERNTEAFF	TGTGCCAGCAGCCCGAGAGAGGAGAGGAACACTGAAGCTTTCTTT
.	TRBV6-5	TRBD1	13	TRBJ2-7	CASSQDRAYEQYF	TGTGCCAGCAGTCAGGACAGGGCCTACGAGCAGTACTTC
.	TRBV5-1	TRBD2	15	TRBJ2-3	CASSLQRGSTDTQYF	TGCGCCAGCAGCTTGCAGCGGGGGAGCACAGATACGCAGTATTTT
.	TRBV3-1/TRBV3-2	.	14	TRBJ1-3	CASSPYSTGNTIYF	TGTGCCAGCAGCCCCTACAGTACTGGAAACACCATATATTTT
once	TRBV28	.	15	TRBJ1-5	CASSLLRGSNQPQHF	TGTGCCAGCAGTTTGCTCAGGGGAAGCAATCAGCCCCAGCATTTT
many	TRBV6-2/TRBV6-3	.	15	TRBJ2-2	CASSPPYRDTGELFF	TGTGCCAGCAGTCCCCCCTACAGGGACACCGGGGAGCTGTTTTTT
few	TRBV10-3	TRBD2	13	TRBJ2-1	CAIKSGAHNEQFF	TGTGCCATCAAAAGCGGGGCCCACAATGAGCAGTTCTTC
.	TRBV28	TRBD1	14	TRBJ2-7	CASSLTGGADEQYF	TGTGCCAGCAGCCTGACAGGGGGCGCCGACGAGCAGTACTTC
.	TRBV4-1	TRBD2	16	TRBJ2-1	CASSRGGAGAYNEQFF	TGCGCCAGCAGTAGGGGGGGAGCGGGGGCGTACAATGAGCAGTTCTTC
.	TRBV5-1	TRBD1	13	TRBJ2-5	CASSQTGGETQYF	TGCGCCAGCAGCCAGACAGGGGGAGAGACCCAGTACTTC
once	TRBV28	TRBD2	17	TRBJ2-3	CASRGVGSGRAGDTQYF	TGTGCCAGCAGGGGGGTTGGTAGCGGGAGGGCCGGGGATACGCAGTATTTT
.	TRBV6-2/TRBV6-3	TRBD1	18	TRBJ2-1	CASSLSFWVDRAHNEQFF	TGTGCCAGCAGTTTGTCGTTTTGGGTCGACAGGGCCCACAATGAGCAGTTCTTC
.	TRBV7-2	TRBD2	15	TRBJ2-7	CASSLEASGSYEQYF	TGTGCCAGCAGCTTAGAGGCTAGCGGGAGTTACGAGCAGTACTTC
.	TRBV28	.	13	TRBJ1-3	CASSAGTLHTIYF	TGTGCCAGCAGTGCGGGAACCCTGCACACCATATATTTT
once	TRBV16	.	12	TRBJ2-2	CASDSDTGELFF	TGTGCCAGCGACAGTGACACCGGGGAGCTGTTTTTT
.	TRBV19	TRBD1	16	TRBJ1-3	CASKGGRAYSGNTIYF	TGTGCCAGTAAAGGGGGCAGGGCGTACTCTGGAAACACCATATATTTT
.	TRBV12-5	.	16	TRBJ1-6	CASGSRDTYYNSPLHF	TGTGCTAGTGGTTCCCGGGACACTTACTATAATTCACCCCTCCACTTT
.	TRBV7-3	.	15	TRBJ2-1	CASSPGGGLNNEQFF	TGTGCCAGCAGCCCCGGGGGTGGGCTTAACAATGAGCAGTTCTTC
.	TRBV24-1	.	13	TRBJ2-1	CATSDLFEPRQFF	TGTGCCACCAGTGATTTGTTCGAGCCTCGGCAGTTCTTC
.	TRBV6-2/TRBV6-3	TRBD1	16	TRBJ2-5	CASSKGTGGASGTQYF	TGTGCCAGCAGTAAAGGGACAGGGGGTGCCTCGGGGACCCAGTACTTC
.	TRBV18	.	15	TRBJ2-1	CASSPLRGYYNEQFF	TGTGCCAGCTCACCGTTGCGGGGATACTACAATGAGCAGTTCTTC
.	TRBV9	TRBD2	15	TRBJ2-1	CASSTEGTSANKQFF	TGTGCCAGCAGCACCGAGGGAACTAGCGCAAATAAGCAGTTCTTC
.	TRBV6-4	.	13	TRBJ2-7	CASSEGSNYEQYF	TGTGCCAGCAGTGAGGGGAGTAACTACGAGCAGTACTTC
.	TRBV2	TRBD2	15	TRBJ2-3	CASQSSGGATDTQYF	TGTGCCAGCCAATCTAGCGGGGGGGCGACAGATACGCAGTATTTT
.	TRBV7-2	TRBD2	17	TRBJ2-2	CASSLGTSGGAYGELFF	TGTGCCAGCAGCCTCGGGACTAGCGGGGGGGCCTACGGGGAGCTGTTTTTT
once	TRBV6-6	.	15	TRBJ2-1	CASGFTTSSYNEQFF	TGTGCCAGCGGTTTCACCACAAGCTCCTACAATGAGCAGTTCTTC
.	TRBV12-3/TRBV12-4	.	13	TRBJ2-7	CASSLGKGAEQYF	TGTGCCAGCAGTTTAGGGAAAGGGGCCGAGCAGTACTTC
.	TRBV5-8	TRBD2	18	TRBJ2-1	CASSPLGLAGGSYNEQFF	TGTGCCAGCAGCCCCCTTGGACTAGCGGGAGGTTCCTACAATGAGCAGTTCTTC
once	TRBV29-1	TRBD2	13	TRBJ2-3	CSVALAVLNTQYF	TGCAGCGTTGCACTAGCGGTACTGAATACGCAGTATTTT
.	TRBV27	.	16	TRBJ2-3	CASSLSIPGSTDTQYF	TGTGCCAGCAGTTTATCGATACCAGGTAGCACAGATACGCAGTATTTT
few	TRBV6-5	TRBD1	14	TRBJ1-5	CASTDRGPNQPQHF	TGTGCCAGCACCGACAGGGGCCCCAATCAGCCCCAGCATTTT
.	TRBV9	.	14	TRBJ2-7	CASSVGGSTYEQYF	TGTGCCAGCAGCGTCGGGGGATCCACCTACGAGCAGTACTTC
.	TRBV4-1	TRBD2	13	TRBJ2-3	CASSQDGLAGKYF	TGCGCCAGCAGCCAGGACGGACTAGCGGGGAAGTATTTT
.	TRBV7-9	.	13	TRBJ1-1	CASSPGSGTEAFF	TGTGCCAGCAGCCCAGGATCTGGCACTGAAGCTTTCTTT
.	TRBV6-5	TRBD1	16	TRBJ2-7	CASSYSLDRGGYEQYF	TGTGCCAGCAGTTATTCCTTGGACAGGGGAGGCTACGAGCAGTACTTC
.	TRBV11-2	.	16	TRBJ2-5	CASSLRAGNPRETQYF	TGTGCCAGCAGCTTAAGGGCAGGGAATCCGCGCGAGACCCAGTACTTC
.	TRBV7-6	TRBD1	16	TRBJ1-2	CASSSRPQGAAYGYTF	TGTGCCAGCAGCTCCCGACCACAGGGGGCGGCCTATGGCTACACCTTC
.	TRBV7-2	TRBD2	16	TRBJ2-3	CASSLDGGRGADTQYF	TGTGCCAGCAGCTTAGACGGCGGGAGAGGCGCAGATACGCAGTATTTT
.	TRBV7-2	.	16	TRBJ2-3	CASSPGTWTWADTQYF	TGTGCCAGCAGCCCTGGGACATGGACTTGGGCAGATACGCAGTATTTT
.	TRBV7-2	.	17	TRBJ2-1	CASSLGTRTAIHNEQFF	TGTGCCAGCAGCTTGGGAACCAGGACAGCGATCCACAATGAGCAGTTCTTC
.	TRBV7-2	.	11	TRBJ2-7	CASSLGDEQYF	TGTGCCAGCAGCTTAGGCGACGAGCAGTACTTC
.	TRBV5-1	TRBD2	16	TRBJ2-1	CASSLQTSGAYNEQFF	TGCGCCAGCAGCTTACAGACTAGCGGTGCCTACAATGAGCAGTTCTTC
once	TRBV9	TRBD1	14	TRBJ2-3	CASRATGPGDTQYF	TGTGCCAGCAGAGCGACAGGGCCAGGGGATACGCAGTATTTT
.	TRBV5-6	.	14	TRBJ2-2	CASSLLLNTGELFF	TGTGCCAGCAGCTTGCTCTTGAACACCGGGGAGCTGTTTTTT